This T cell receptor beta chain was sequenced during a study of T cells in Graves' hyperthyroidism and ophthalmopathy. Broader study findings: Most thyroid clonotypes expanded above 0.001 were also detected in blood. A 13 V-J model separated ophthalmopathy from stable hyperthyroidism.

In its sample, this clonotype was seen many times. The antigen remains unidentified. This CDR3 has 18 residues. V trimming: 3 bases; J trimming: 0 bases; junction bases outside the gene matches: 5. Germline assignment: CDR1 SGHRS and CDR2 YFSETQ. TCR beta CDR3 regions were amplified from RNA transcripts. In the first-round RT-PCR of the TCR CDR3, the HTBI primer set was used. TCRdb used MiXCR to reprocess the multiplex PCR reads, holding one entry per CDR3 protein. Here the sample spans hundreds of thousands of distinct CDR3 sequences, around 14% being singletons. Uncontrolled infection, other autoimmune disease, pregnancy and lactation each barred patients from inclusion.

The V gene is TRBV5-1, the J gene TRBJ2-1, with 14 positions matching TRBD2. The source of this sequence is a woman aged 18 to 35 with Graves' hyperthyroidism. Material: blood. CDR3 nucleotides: TGCGCCAGCAGCTCCGGACTAGCGGGGGGCAGCTCCTACAATGAGCAGTTCTTC. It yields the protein CASSSGLAGGSSYNEQFF. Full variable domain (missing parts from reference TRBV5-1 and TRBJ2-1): KAGVTQTPRYLIKTRGQQVTLSCSPISGHRSVSWYQQTPGQGLQFLFEYFSETQRNKGNFPGRFSGRQFSNSRSEMNVSTLELGDSALYLCASSSGLAGGSSYNEQFFGPGTRLTVL.